This T cell receptor beta chain was found in a study of control samples from healthy donors and cancer patients. Data came from immunoSEQ multiplex PCR; TCRdb stores just in-frame clones and leaves some out. The table records around 110,000 clones, around 89% of them present only once. Deletions cut 0 bases from V and 3 bases from J, with 10 bases between. The germline V gene has CDR1 SGHDT and CDR2 YYEEEE. The CDR3 runs 15 residues. Sequencing input: blood. The sequence derives from a woman aged 70-85 years in good health. V gene TRBV5-6 combines with J gene TRBJ1-5; D is possibly TRBD1 (5 bases). CDR3: CASSLGQGSNQPQHF. CDR3 sequence (DNA): TGTGCCAGCAGCTTGGGGCAGGGATCCAATCAGCCCCAGCATTTT.